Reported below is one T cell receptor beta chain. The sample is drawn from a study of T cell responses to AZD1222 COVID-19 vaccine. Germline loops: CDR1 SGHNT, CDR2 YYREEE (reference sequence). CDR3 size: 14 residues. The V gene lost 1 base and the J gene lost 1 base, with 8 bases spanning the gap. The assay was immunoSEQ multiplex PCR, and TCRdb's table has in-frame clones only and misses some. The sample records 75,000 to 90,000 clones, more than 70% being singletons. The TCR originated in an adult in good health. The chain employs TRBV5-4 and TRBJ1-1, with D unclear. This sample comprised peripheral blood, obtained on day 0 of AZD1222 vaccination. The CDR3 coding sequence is TGTGCCAGCAGCTTGTACGGCAAGAACACTGAAGCTTTCTTT. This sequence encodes CASSLYGKNTEAFF.